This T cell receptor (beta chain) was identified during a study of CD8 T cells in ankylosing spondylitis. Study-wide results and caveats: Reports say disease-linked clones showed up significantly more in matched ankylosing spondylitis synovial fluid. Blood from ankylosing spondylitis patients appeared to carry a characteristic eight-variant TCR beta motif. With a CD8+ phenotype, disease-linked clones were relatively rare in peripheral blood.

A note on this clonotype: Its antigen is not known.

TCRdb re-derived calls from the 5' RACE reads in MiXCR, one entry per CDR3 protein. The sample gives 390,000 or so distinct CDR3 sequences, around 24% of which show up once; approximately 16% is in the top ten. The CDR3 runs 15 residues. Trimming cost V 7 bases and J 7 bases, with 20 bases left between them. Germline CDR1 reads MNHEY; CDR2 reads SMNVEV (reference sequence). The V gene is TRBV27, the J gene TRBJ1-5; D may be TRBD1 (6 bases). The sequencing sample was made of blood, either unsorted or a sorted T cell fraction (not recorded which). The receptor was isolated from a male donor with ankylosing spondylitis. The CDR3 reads CASKTWSGARQPQHF. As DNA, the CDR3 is TGTGCCAGCAAGACCTGGTCAGGGGCTCGACAGCCCCAGCATTTT.